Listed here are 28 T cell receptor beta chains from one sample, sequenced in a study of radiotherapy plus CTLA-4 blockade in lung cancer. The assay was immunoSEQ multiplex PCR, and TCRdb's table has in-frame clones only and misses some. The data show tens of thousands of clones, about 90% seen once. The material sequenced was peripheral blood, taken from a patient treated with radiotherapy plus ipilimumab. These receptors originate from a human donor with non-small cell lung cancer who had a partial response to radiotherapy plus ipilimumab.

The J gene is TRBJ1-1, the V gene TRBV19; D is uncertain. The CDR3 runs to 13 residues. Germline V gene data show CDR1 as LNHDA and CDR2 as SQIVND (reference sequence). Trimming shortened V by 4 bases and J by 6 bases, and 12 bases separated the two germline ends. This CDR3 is CASSNTNIAEAFF. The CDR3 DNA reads TGTGCCAGTAGTAACACAAACATCGCTGAAGCTTTCTTT.

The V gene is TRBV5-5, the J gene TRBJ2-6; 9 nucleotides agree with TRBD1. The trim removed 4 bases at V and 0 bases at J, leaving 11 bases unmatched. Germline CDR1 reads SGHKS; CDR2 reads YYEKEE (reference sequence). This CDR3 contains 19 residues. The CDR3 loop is CASSPFWGQGYSGANVLTF. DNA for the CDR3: TGTGCCAGCAGCCCCTTTTGGGGACAGGGTTACTCTGGGGCCAACGTCCTGACTTTC.

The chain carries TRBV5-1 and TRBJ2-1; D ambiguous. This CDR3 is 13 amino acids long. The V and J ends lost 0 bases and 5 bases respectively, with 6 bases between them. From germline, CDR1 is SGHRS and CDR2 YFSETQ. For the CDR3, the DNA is TGCGCCAGCAGCTTGGGAGCTAACAATGAGCAGTTCTTC. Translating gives CASSLGANNEQFF.

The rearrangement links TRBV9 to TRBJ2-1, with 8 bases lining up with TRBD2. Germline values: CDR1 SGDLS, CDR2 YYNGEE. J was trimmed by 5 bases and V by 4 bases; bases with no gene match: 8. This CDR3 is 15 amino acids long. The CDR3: CASSFSGKANNEQFF. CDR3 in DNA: TGTGCCAGCAGCTTTAGCGGGAAGGCCAACAATGAGCAGTTCTTC.

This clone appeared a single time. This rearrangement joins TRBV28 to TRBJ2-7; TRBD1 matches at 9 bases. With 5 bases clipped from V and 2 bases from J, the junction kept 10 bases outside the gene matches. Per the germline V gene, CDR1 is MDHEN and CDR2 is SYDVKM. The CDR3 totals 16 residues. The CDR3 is CASSPPAGTGTYEQYV. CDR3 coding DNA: TGTGCCAGCAGTCCTCCCGCCGGGACAGGGACCTACGAGCAGTACGTC.

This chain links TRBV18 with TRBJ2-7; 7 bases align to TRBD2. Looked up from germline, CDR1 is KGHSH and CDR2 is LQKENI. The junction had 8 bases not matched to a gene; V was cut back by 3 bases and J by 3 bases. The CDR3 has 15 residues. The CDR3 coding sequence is TGTGCCAGCTCACCCACCGGGACTACCAACTACGAGCAGTACTTC. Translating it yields CASSPTGTTNYEQYF.

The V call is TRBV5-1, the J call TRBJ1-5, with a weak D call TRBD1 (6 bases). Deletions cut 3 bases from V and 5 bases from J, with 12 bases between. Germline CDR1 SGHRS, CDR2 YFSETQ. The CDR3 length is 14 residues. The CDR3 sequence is CASSWGQPDQPQHF. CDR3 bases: TGCGCCAGCAGCTGGGGACAACCTGATCAGCCCCAGCATTTT.

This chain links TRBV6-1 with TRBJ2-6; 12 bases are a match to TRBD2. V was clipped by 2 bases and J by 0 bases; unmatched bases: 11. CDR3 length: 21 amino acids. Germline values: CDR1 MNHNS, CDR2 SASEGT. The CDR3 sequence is CASSESPSLAGGASGANVLTF. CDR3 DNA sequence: TGTGCCAGCAGTGAAAGCCCCTCTCTAGCGGGAGGGGCCTCTGGGGCCAACGTCCTGACTTTC.

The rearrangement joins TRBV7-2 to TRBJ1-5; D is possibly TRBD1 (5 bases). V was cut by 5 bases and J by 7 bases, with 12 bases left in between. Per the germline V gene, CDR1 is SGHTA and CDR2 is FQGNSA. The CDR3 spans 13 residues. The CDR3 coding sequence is TGTGCCAGCAGCCGCACAGGAATGCAGCCCCAGCATTTT. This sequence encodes CASSRTGMQPQHF.

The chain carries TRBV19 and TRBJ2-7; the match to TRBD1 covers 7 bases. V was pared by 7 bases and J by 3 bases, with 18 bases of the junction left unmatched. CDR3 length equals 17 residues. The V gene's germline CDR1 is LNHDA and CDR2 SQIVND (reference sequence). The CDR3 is CASKPTNDRDGIYEQYF. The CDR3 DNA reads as TGTGCCAGTAAGCCAACGAACGACAGGGACGGAATCTACGAGCAGTACTTC.

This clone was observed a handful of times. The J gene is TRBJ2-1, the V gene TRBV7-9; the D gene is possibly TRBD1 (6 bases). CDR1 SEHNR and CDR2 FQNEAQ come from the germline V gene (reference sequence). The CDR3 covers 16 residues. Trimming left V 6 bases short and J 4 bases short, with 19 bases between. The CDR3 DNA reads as TGTGCCAGCAGTTCCCAAGGGGGAGTAAGATACAATGAGCAGTTCTTC. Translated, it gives CASSSQGGVRYNEQFF. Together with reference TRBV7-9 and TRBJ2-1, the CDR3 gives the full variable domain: DTGVSQNPRHKITKRGQNVTFRCDPISEHNRLYWYRQTLGQGPEFLTYFQNEAQLEKSRLLSDRFSAERPKGSFSTLEIQRTEQGDSAMYLCASSSQGGVRYNEQFFGPGTRLTVL.

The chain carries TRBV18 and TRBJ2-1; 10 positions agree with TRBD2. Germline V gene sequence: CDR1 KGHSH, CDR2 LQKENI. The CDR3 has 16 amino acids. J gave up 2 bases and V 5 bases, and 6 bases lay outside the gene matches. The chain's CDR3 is CASSATSGTTYNEQFF. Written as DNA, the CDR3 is TGTGCCAGCTCAGCAACTAGCGGGACGACCTACAATGAGCAGTTCTTC.

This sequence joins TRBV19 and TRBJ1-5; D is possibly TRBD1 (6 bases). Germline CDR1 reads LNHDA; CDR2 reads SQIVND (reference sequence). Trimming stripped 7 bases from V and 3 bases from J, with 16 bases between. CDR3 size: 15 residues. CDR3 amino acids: CASNSQGRNNQPQHF. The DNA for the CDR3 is TGTGCCAGTAATTCCCAGGGGCGGAACAATCAGCCCCAGCATTTT.

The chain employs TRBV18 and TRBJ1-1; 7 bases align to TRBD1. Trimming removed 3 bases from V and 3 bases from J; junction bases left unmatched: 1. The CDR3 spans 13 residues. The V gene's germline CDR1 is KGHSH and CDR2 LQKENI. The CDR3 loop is CASSPGQDTEAFF. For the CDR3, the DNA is TGTGCCAGCTCACCTGGACAGGACACTGAAGCTTTCTTT.

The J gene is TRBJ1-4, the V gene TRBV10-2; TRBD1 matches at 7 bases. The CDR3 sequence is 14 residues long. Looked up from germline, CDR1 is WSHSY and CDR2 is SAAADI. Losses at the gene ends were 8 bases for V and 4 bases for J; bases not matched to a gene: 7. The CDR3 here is CASAGAGGNEKLFF. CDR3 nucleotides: TGCGCCAGCGCCGGGGCAGGGGGTAATGAAAAACTGTTTTTT.

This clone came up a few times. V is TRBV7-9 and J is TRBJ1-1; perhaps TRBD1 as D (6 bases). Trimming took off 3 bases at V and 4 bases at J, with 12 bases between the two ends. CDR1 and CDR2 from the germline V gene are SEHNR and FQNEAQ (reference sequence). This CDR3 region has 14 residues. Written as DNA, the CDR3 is TGTGCCAGCAGCTTTTCGGGGGGCGGCACTGAAGCTTTCTTT. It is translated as CASSFSGGGTEAFF.

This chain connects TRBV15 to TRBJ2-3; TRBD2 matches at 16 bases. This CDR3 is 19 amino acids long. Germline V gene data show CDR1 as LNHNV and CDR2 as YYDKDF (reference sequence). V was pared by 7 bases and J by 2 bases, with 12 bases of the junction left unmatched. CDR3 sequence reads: CATKGVLGLAGGDTDTQYF. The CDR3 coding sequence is TGTGCCACCAAGGGTGTTTTGGGACTAGCGGGGGGGGACACAGATACGCAGTATTTT.

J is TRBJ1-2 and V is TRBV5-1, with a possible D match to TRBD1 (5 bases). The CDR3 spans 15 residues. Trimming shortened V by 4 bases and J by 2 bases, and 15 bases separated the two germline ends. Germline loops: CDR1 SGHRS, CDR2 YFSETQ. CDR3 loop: CASSVGPTANYGYTF. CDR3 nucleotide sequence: TGCGCCAGCAGCGTGGGCCCGACAGCCAACTATGGCTACACCTTC. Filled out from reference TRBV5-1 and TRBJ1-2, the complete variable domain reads KAGVTQTPRYLIKTRGQQVTLSCSPISGHRSVSWYQQTPGQGLQFLFEYFSETQRNKGNFPGRFSGRQFSNSRSEMNVSTLELGDSALYLCASSVGPTANYGYTFGSGTRLTVV.

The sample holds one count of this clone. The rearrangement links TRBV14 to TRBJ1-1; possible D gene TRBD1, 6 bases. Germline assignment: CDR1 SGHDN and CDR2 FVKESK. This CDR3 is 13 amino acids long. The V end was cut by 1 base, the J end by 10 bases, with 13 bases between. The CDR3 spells CASSQVLAGAAFF. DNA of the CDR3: TGTGCCAGCAGCCAAGTTCTGGCGGGGGCAGCTTTCTTT.

The CDR3 is CASRLRGHGNSPLHF. CDR3 nucleotide sequence: TGTGCCAGCAGACTAAGGGGGCATGGTAATTCACCCCTCCACTTT. The genes are TRBV6-5 and TRBJ1-6; 7 bases are shared with TRBD1. With V trimmed by 6 bases and J by 6 bases, 8 bases remained unmatched. The germline gives CDR1 MNHEY, CDR2 SVGAGI. The CDR3 is 15 amino acids.

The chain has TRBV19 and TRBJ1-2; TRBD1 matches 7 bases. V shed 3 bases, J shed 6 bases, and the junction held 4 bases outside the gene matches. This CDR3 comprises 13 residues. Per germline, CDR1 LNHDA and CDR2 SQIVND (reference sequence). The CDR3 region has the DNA TGTGCCAGTAGTATGACAGGGACCCATGGCTACACCTTC. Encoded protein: CASSMTGTHGYTF.

The CDR3 region is CASSQDSGNTIYF. In DNA, the CDR3 is TGCGCCAGCAGCCAAGACAGTGGAAACACCATATATTTT. The chain carries TRBV5-1 and TRBJ1-3; D perhaps matches TRBD1 (5 bases). Germline V gene lookup returns CDR1 SGHRS and CDR2 YFSETQ. V lost 4 bases to trimming and J lost 3 bases, with 8 bases between them. CDR3 length: 13 amino acids.

The CDR3 DNA is TGTGCCAGCATCTTGGGGGGAGGAAGGACTGAAGCTTTCTTT. Amino acids: CASILGGGRTEAFF. The V and J genes are TRBV28 and TRBJ1-1; D is perhaps TRBD1 (5 bases). V was shortened by 7 bases and J by 5 bases, with 17 bases between the two germline ends. CDR1 and CDR2 (germline): MDHEN, SYDVKM. This CDR3 comprises 14 residues.

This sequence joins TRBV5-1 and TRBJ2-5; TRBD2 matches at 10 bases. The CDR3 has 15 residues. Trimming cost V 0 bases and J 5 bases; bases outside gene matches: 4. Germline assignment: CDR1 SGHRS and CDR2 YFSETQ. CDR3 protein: CASSLGLAGDETQYF. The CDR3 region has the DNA TGCGCCAGCAGCTTGGGGCTAGCGGGAGATGAGACCCAGTACTTC.

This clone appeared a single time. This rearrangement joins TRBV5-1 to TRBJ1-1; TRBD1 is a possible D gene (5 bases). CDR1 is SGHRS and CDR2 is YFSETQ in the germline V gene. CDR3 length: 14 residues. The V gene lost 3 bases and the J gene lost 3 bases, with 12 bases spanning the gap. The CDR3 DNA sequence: TGCGCCAGCAGCTCTCAGGACATTTACACTGAAGCTTTCTTT. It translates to CASSSQDIYTEAFF.

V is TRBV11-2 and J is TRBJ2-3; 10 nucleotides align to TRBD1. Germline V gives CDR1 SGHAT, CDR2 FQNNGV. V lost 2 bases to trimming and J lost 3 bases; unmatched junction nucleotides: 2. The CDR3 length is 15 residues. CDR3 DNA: TGTGCCAGCAGCTTATGGACAGGGGGGACAGATACGCAGTATTTT. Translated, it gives CASSLWTGGTDTQYF.

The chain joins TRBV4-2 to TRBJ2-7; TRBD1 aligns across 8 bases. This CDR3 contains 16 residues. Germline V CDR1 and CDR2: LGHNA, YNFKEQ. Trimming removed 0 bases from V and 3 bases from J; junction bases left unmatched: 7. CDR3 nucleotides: TGTGCCAGCAGCCAAGATGGGGGACAGGCGCTCTACGAGCAGTACGTC. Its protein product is CASSQDGGQALYEQYV.

The CDR3 DNA is TGTGCCAGCTTTCCGGTTCCCCCTGAAGCTTTCTTT. Translation: CASFPVPPEAFF. This rearrangement joins TRBV18 to TRBJ1-1, with unresolved D. The CDR3 runs 12 residues. The V end lost 7 bases, the J end lost 6 bases, and 12 bases lay between the germline ends. Germline CDR1 KGHSH, CDR2 LQKENI.